The sequence of this T cell receptor (beta chain) was determined in a study of identifying expanded T cells in peripheral blood. The assay was immunoSEQ multiplex PCR, and TCRdb's table has in-frame clones only and misses some. The sample yields some 75,000 clones, 85% to 90% seen once. As concerns this clone: The target antigen is unknown.

Trimming pared 1 base from V and 1 base from J, leaving 11 bases between. The germline gives CDR1 LNHDA, CDR2 SQIVND (reference sequence). The CDR3 sequence is 16 residues long. Whole-study findings and limits: Technical replicates showed roughly 1.2 changed clones; roughly two weeks 15 to 20; four weeks 19. Clone count variance between roughly 2-week samples rose with total template count.

V gene TRBV19 combines with J gene TRBJ1-5, with no clear D. The sequence came from a person aged 18-69 years in good health. Sequenced input: blood. CDR3 sequence (DNA): TGTGCCAGTAGTATAGTCGGGGTCCAAAGCAATCAGCCCCAGCATTTT. It codes for CASSIVGVQSNQPQHF.